Listed below are T cell receptor beta chains from one sample, sequenced in a study of cytomegalovirus exposure and HLA in healthy donors. Sequencing was performed with immunoSEQ multiplex PCR; in TCRdb, only in-frame clones are kept and a portion is missing. This table has 55,000 to 75,000 clones, roughly nine tenths appearing once. The sequenced sample consisted of PBMCs. Source of these receptors: a man aged 18-30 years in good health and CMV-seronegative. Both conserved end residues are part of each CDR3. A D gene is named only where the DNA matches it firmly. Size tells how often a clone was seen (once, few, many) or the class of an expanded clone, and some rows leave it out.

j_call v_call clone_size d_call cdr3_nt cdr3_aa
TRBJ1-3 TRBV30 . . TGTGCCTGGAGGCCACCAACTGTTGGAAACACCATATATTTT CAWRPPTVGNTIYF
TRBJ2-7 TRBV28 . . TGTGCCAGCAGTGCATACAGGGACCCTAGGTACTTC CASSAYRDPRYF
TRBJ2-2 TRBV2 . . TGTGCCAGCAGTGCATTTCCCGGGGAGCTGTTTTTT CASSAFPGELFF
TRBJ2-1 TRBV29-1 . TRBD2 TGCAGCTCCTTAGCGGGAGACTCCTACAATGAGCAGTTCTTC CSSLAGDSYNEQFF
TRBJ2-1 TRBV28 . TRBD1 TGTGCCAGCTGGAGACAGGGGGCCCCGAGCTCCTACAATGAGCAGTTCTTC CASWRQGAPSSYNEQFF
TRBJ2-5 TRBV15 . TRBD2 TGTGCCACCAGCAGTCGGACTAGCGGGAGGGAGACCCAGTACTTC CATSSRTSGRETQYF
TRBJ1-2 TRBV29-1 . . TGCAGCGTGGAGAAAACTAATGGCTACACCTTC CSVEKTNGYTF
TRBJ2-5 TRBV30 . TRBD2 TGTGCCTGGTGGGCGGGGGGCGCGAAAGAGACCCAGTACTTC CAWWAGGAKETQYF
TRBJ2-1 TRBV6-6 . TRBD2 TGTGCCAGCAGCCGACTAGCGGGAGACCACAATGAGCAGTTCTTC CASSRLAGDHNEQFF
TRBJ1-5 TRBV2 . . TGTGCCAGCAGTGGGGGCGCGGTTAACGGTCAGCCCCAGCATTTT CASSGGAVNGQPQHF
TRBJ2-1 TRBV29-1 . TRBD2 TGCAGCGAAGCCCGGGGACTAGCGTTCTACAATGAGCAGTTCTTC CSEARGLAFYNEQFF
TRBJ1-3 TRBV5-7 once . TGTGCCAGCAGCTTTCCGGGACTTAGCTCTGGAAACACCATATATTTT CASSFPGLSSGNTIYF
TRBJ1-4 TRBV15 . . TGTGCCACCAGCAGAGGCGAGGGTTTCGATGAAAAACTGTTTTTT CATSRGEGFDEKLFF
TRBJ2-3 TRBV7-2 . . TGTGCCAGCAGCCCCCTTAGCACAGATACGCAGTATTTT CASSPLSTDTQYF
TRBJ2-7 TRBV7-2 . TRBD1 TGTGCCAGCAGCCGGACAGGGTGGGAGCAGTACTTC CASSRTGWEQYF
TRBJ2-7 TRBV27 . . TGTGCCAGCAGTTTAAGTTCCGGGACCTACGAGCAGTACTTC CASSLSSGTYEQYF
TRBJ2-6 TRBV28 . . TGTGCCAGCAGAACTTATCGGCGGGCTGGGGCCAACGTCCTGACTTTC CASRTYRRAGANVLTF
TRBJ2-7 TRBV11-2 few . TGTGCCAGCAGCTTATTCGACGAGCAGTACTTC CASSLFDEQYF
TRBJ1-5 TRBV7-9 few . TGTGCCAGCAGCTCCGACAGCAGCAATCAGCCCCAGCATTTT CASSSDSSNQPQHF
TRBJ1-1 TRBV18 . . TGTGCCAGCTCACCATCTTCAGGGTCGGACACTGAAGCTTTCTTT CASSPSSGSDTEAFF
TRBJ1-5 TRBV19 . . TGTGCCAGTAGTATTTTCGGGGGGGCTAGCAATCAGCCCCAGCATTTT CASSIFGGASNQPQHF
TRBJ1-1 TRBV4-2 . TRBD1 TGTGCCAGCAGCCTACAGGGGGCCGAGAACACTGAAGCTTTCTTT CASSLQGAENTEAFF
TRBJ1-1 TRBV4-3 . . TGCGCCAGCAGCTTTGGCCCCAACACTGAAGCTTTCTTT CASSFGPNTEAFF
TRBJ2-2 TRBV6-5 . TRBD1 TGTGCCAGTAAGACAGGGGGCATCACCGGGGAGCTGTTTTTT CASKTGGITGELFF
TRBJ2-7 TRBV29-1 . TRBD2 TGCAGCGTGGAGGGTAGCGGGAGCAACTACGAGCAGTACTTC CSVEGSGSNYEQYF
TRBJ2-7 TRBV27 . TRBD2 TGTGCCAGCAGTTTATCGTGGAGCGGGGGTGGCTACGAGCAGTACTTC CASSLSWSGGGYEQYF
TRBJ2-7 TRBV10-3 . TRBD2 TGTGCCATCAAACTAGCGGGCGACGCCTACGAGCAGTACTTC CAIKLAGDAYEQYF
TRBJ2-7 TRBV18 . TRBD1 TGTGCCAGCTCACCGACCGGGACAGGTTTTTATGAGCAGTACTTC CASSPTGTGFYEQYF
TRBJ2-3 TRBV19 . . TGTGCCAGTAGTATTCGATCTGGGGGGCAGGGGGAAGATACGCAGTATTTT CASSIRSGGQGEDTQYF